A selection of T cell receptor beta chains follows, all from one sample in a study of Tregs in tolerant kidney transplant recipients. Produced via immunoSEQ multiplex PCR; TCRdb's table is partial and in-frame only. The sample holds around 98,000 clones, more than 85% seen once. This specimen was CD4+ T cells from blood, taken before the transplant. These receptors were collected from a human donor who received a combined kidney and bone marrow transplant. Both conserved end residues are part of each CDR3. The order of the fields is J gene, V gene, CDR3 protein.

TRBJ1-6 | TRBV6-5 | CASSYGQLDSPLHF
TRBJ2-3 | TRBV6-4 | CASSGSPYRADTQYF
TRBJ2-5 | TRBV7-2 | CASSLLAGIETQYF
TRBJ2-1 | TRBV11-3 | CASSPRAAGPVFNEQFF
TRBJ2-7 | TRBV9 | CASSAAGQAYEQYF
TRBJ1-6 | TRBV10-3 | CAISDGVSSSPLHF
TRBJ2-3 | TRBV4-3 | CASSRIGLAGADTQYF
TRBJ2-7 | TRBV14 | CASSQLIGGGYEQYF
TRBJ2-1 | TRBV19 | CATNPNSAGVYDEQFF
TRBJ2-1 | TRBV29-1 | CSAGTRVDEQFF
TRBJ2-1 | TRBV7-3 | CASSLTGTSEGEQFF
TRBJ2-1 | TRBV7-9 | CASLFQREGDEQFF
TRBJ2-3 | TRBV29-1 | CSVDESTSTDTQYF
TRBJ2-3 | TRBV11-2 | CASSLTESTDTQYF
TRBJ1-2 | TRBV19 | CASSIGTGGSYGYTF
TRBJ1-3 | TRBV18 | CASSPPTGASRGNTIYF
TRBJ2-1 | TRBV5-4 | CASSSEGLAGVDEQFF
TRBJ2-2 | TRBV7-2 | CASSLAETGPTGELFF
TRBJ2-7 | TRBV7-9 | CASSLQGHSYEQYF
TRBJ2-7 | TRBV4-2 | CASSQEGLASGEQYF
TRBJ2-3 | TRBV5-1 | CASSSSNADTDTQYF
TRBJ1-2 | TRBV7-2 | CASSSQGAGYTF
TRBJ1-1 | TRBV27 | CASSSVSFLGEVNTEAFF
TRBJ1-2 | TRBV28 | CASTPGQGVYGYTF
TRBJ2-5 | TRBV9 | CASSPLRERVLGTQYF
TRBJ1-2 | TRBV29-1 | CSVDTESNYGYTF
TRBJ1-4 | TRBV7-9 | CASSSPSRRALNEKLFF
TRBJ2-7 | TRBV19 | CASSIATTGSSYEQYF
TRBJ2-5 | TRBV9 | CASSVAVQETQYF
TRBJ1-2 | TRBV4-3 | CASSLNPKDSESYTF
NA | TRBV11-3 | CASSLAADYEQYF
TRBJ2-3 | TRBV9 | CASSVSGRTDTQYF
TRBJ1-5 | TRBV18 | CASSRGVQPQHF
TRBJ1-1 | TRBV27 | CASSLSLYSEAFF
TRBJ2-4 | TRBV19 | CASSRGLRGDIQYF
TRBJ2-7 | TRBV5-1 | CASSLRSAGGDEQYF
TRBJ2-2 | TRBV18 | CASSPQAPTGGHTGELFF
TRBJ2-2 | TRBV20-1 | CSASRGKLFF
TRBJ1-2 | TRBV5-3 | CARSPRHRLNYGYTF
TRBJ2-7 | TRBV6-5 | CASSHQGRMREQYF
TRBJ1-2 | TRBV15 | CATSGPGQASYGYTF
TRBJ2-5 | TRBV7-2 | CASSLVLPGLEETQYF
TRBJ1-4 | TRBV5-1 | CASSLEGQEVNEKLFF
TRBJ1-4 | TRBV27 | CASSPRQGLIEKLFF
TRBJ1-6 | TRBV19 | CASSMGRESPLHF
TRBJ2-6 | TRBV4-2 | CASSQGEGMGANVLTF
TRBJ1-6 | TRBV6-6 | CAGKGSGTNSPLHF
TRBJ1-6 | TRBV28 | CASSFSGTADTSPLHF
TRBJ2-3 | TRBV11-2 | CASSLDLPSGSSDTQYF
TRBJ2-7 | TRBV7-9 | CASSPQGRGAGYEQYF
TRBJ2-2 | TRBV15 | CATSREAFQRPNTGELFF
TRBJ2-7 | TRBV27 | CASSSPRTGAWEQYF
TRBJ2-3 | TRBV5-4 | CASSLAQGTDTQYF
TRBJ1-6 | TRBV30 | CAGGRDNNSPLHF
TRBJ2-2 | TRBV9 | CASSGPKTGRTGELFF
TRBJ1-4 | TRBV27 | CASRSNRGLLEKLFF
TRBJ1-2 | TRBV5-4 | CASSFSDRGLRGYTF
TRBJ2-3 | TRBV29-1 | CSVVLLSADTQYF
TRBJ2-7 | TRBV5-1 | CASSFGSSYEQYF